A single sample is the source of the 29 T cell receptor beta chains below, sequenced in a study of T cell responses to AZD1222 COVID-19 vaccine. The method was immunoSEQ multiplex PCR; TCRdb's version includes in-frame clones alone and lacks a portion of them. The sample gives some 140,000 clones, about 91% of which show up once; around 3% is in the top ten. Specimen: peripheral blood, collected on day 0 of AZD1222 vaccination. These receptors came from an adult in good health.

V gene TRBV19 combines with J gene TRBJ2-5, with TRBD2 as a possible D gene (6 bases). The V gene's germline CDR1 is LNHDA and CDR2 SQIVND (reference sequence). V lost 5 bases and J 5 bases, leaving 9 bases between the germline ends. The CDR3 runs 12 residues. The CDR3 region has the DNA TGTGCCAGTAGTGGGGGGTTGGAGACCCAGTACTTC. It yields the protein CASSGGLETQYF.

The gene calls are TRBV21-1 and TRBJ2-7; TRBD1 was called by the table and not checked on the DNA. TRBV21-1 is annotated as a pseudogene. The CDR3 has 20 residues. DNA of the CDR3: TGTGCCAGCAGCAAAGCGAGGCGGACAGGGGGGAAAGTTTTCCCCTACGAGCAGTACTTC. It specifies CASSKARRTGGKVFPYEQYF.

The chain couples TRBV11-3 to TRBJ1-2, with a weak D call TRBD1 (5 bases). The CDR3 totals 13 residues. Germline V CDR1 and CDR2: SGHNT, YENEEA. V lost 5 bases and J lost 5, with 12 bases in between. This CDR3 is CASSPGTAYGYTF. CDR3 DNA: TGTGCCAGCAGCCCCGGGACCGCGTATGGCTACACCTTC.

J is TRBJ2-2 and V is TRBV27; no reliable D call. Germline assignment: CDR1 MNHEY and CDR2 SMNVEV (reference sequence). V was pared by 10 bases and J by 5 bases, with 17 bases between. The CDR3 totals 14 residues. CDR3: CATTMAWKTGELFF. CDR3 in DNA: TGTGCCACGACGATGGCCTGGAAGACCGGGGAGCTGTTTTTT.

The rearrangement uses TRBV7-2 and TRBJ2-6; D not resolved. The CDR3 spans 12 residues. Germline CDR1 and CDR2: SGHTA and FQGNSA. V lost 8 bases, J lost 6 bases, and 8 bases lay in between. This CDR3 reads CASRPPANVLTF. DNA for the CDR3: TGTGCCAGCCGCCCCCCGGCCAACGTCCTGACTTTC.

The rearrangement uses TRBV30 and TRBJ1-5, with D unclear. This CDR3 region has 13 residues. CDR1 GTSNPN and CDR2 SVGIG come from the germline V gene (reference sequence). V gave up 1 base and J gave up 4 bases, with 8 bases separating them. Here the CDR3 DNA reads TGTGCCTGGAGTGGCACTCGAAATCAGCCCCAGCATTTT. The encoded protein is CAWSGTRNQPQHF.

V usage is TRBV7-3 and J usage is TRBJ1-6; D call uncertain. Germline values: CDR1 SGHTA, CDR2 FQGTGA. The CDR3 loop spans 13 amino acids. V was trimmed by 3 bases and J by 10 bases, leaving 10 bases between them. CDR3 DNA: TGTGCCAGCAGCTTTTACGATGGGTCACCCCTCCACTTT. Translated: CASSFYDGSPLHF.

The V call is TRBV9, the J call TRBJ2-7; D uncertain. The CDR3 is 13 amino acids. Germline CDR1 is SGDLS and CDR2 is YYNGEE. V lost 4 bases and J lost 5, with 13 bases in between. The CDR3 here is CASSFRPWHEQYF. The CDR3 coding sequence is TGTGCCAGCAGCTTCCGCCCTTGGCACGAGCAGTACTTC.

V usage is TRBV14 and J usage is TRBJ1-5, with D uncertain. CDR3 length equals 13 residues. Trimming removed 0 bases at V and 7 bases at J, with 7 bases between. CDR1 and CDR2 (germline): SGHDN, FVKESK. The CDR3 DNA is TGTGCCAGCAGCCAAGACCTGGACCAGCCCCAGCATTTT. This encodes CASSQDLDQPQHF.

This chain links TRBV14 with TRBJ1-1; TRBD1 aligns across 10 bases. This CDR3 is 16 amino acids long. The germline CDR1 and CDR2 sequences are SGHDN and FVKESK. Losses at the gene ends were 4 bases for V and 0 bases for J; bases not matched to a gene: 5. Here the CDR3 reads CASSPRDRGMNTEAFF. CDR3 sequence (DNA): TGTGCCAGCAGCCCCCGGGACAGGGGTATGAACACTGAAGCTTTCTTT.

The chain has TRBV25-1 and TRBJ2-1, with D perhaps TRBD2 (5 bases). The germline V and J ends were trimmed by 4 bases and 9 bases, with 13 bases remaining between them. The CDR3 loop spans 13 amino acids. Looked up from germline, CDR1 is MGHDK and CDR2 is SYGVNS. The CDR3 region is CASSVITGSEQFF. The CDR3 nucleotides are TGTGCCAGCAGTGTTATAACGGGGAGTGAGCAGTTCTTC. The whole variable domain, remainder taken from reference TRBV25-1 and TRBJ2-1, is EADIYQTPRYLVIGTGKKITLECSQTMGHDKMYWYQQDPGMELHLIHYSYGVNSTEKGDLSSESTVSRIRTEHFPLTLESARPSHTSQYLCASSVITGSEQFFGPGTRLTVL.

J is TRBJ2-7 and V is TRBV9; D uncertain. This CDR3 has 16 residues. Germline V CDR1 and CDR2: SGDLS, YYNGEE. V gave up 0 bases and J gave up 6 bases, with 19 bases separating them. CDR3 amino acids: CASSVVADSFPIEQYF. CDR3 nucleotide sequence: TGTGCCAGCAGCGTAGTGGCGGATTCTTTTCCTATCGAGCAGTACTTC.

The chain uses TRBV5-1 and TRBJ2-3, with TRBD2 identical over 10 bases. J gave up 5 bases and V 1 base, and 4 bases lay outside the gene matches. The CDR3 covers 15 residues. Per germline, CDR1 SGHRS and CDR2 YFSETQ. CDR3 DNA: TGCGCCAGCAGCTTGCTATCTAGCGGGGGAGATACGCAGTATTTT. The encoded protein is CASSLLSSGGDTQYF. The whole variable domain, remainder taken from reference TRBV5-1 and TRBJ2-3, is KAGVTQTPRYLIKTRGQQVTLSCSPISGHRSVSWYQQTPGQGLQFLFEYFSETQRNKGNFPGRFSGRQFSNSRSEMNVSTLELGDSALYLCASSLLSSGGDTQYFGPGTRLTVL.

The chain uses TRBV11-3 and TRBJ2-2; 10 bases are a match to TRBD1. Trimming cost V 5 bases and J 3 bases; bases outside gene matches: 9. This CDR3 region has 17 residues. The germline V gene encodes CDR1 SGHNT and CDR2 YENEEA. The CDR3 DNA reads TGTGCCAGCAGCCCGAGGGAGGGACAGGGGCACACCGGGGAGCTGTTTTTT. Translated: CASSPREGQGHTGELFF.

The CDR3 DNA sequence: TGTGCCAGCTCTCCGACCTCAGGGGTACTAAGCTACGAGCAGTACTTC. As protein: CASSPTSGVLSYEQYF. The chain is built from TRBV18 and TRBJ2-7; a weak D match, TRBD1 (6 bases). This CDR3 has 16 residues. Trimming pared 6 bases from V and 3 bases from J, leaving 21 bases between. CDR1 and CDR2 (germline): KGHSH, LQKENI.

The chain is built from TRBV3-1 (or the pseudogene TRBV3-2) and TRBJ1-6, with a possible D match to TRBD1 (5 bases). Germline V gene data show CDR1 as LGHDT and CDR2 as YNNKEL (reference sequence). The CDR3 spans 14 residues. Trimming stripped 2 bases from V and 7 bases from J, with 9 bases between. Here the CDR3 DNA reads TGTGCCAGCAGCCAACGGCAGGGAAATTCACCCCTCCACTTT. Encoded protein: CASSQRQGNSPLHF.

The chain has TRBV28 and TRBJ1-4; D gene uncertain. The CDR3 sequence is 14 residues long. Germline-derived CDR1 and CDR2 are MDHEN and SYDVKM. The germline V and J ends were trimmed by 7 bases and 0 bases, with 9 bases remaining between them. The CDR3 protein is CASKSFATNEKLFF. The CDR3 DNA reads TGTGCCAGCAAGAGCTTTGCAACTAATGAAAAACTGTTTTTT. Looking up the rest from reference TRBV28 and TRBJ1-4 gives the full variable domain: DVKVTQSSRYLVKRTGEKVFLECVQDMDHENMFWYRQDPGLGLRLIYFSYDVKMKEKGDIPEGYSVSREKKERFSLILESASTNQTSMYLCASKSFATNEKLFFGSGTQLSVL.

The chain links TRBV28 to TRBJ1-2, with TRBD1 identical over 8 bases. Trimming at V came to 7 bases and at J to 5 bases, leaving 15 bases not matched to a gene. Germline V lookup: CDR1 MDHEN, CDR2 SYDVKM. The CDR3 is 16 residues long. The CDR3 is CASITPGGRGQYGYTF. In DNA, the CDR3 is TGTGCCAGCATCACCCCCGGGGGCAGGGGGCAATATGGCTACACCTTC.

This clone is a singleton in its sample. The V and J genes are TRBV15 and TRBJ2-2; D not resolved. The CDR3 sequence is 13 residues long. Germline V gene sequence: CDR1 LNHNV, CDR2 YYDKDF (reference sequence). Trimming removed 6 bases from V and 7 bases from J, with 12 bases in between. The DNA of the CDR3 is TGTGCCACCAGGAAGGGCAACCTCGGGGAGCTGTTTTTT. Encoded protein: CATRKGNLGELFF.

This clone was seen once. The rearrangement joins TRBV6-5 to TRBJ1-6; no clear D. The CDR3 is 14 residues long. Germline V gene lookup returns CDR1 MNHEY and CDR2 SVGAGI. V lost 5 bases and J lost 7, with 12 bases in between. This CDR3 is CASSRTLSNSPLHF. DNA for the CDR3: TGTGCCAGCAGTCGCACCCTAAGCAATTCACCCCTCCACTTT.

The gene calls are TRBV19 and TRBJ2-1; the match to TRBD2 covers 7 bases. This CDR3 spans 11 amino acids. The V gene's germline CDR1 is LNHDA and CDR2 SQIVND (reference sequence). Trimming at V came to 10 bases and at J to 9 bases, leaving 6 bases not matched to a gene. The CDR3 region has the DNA TGTGCCACCGAGTGGGGGGGTGAGCAGTTCTTC. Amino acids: CATEWGGEQFF. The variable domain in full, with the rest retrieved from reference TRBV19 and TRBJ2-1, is DGGITQSPKYLFRKEGQNVTLSCEQNLNHDAMYWYRQDPGQGLRLIYYSQIVNDFQKGDIAEGYSVSREKKESFPLTVTSAQKNPTAFYLCATEWGGEQFFGPGTRLTVL.

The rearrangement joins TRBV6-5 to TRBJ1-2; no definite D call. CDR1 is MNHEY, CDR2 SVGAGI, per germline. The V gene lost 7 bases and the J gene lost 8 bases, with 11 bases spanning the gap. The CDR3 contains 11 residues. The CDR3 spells CASTDLRGYTF. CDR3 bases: TGTGCCAGCACCGACCTGCGAGGCTACACCTTC.

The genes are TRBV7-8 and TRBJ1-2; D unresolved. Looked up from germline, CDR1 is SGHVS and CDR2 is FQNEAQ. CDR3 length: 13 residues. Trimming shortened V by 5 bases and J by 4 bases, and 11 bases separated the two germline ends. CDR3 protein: CASSQAEGYGYTF. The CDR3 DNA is TGTGCCAGCAGCCAAGCTGAGGGCTATGGCTACACCTTC.

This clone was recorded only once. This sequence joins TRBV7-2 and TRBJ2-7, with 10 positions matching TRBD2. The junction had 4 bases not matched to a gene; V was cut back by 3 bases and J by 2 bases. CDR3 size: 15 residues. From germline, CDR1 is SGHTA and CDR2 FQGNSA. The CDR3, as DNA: TGTGCCAGCAGCTTCGGACTAGCGGTAACCTACGAGCAGTACTTC. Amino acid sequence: CASSFGLAVTYEQYF.

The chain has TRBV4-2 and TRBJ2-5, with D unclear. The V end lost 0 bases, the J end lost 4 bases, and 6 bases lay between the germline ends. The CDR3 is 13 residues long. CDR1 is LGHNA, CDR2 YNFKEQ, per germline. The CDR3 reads CASSQEPGETQYF. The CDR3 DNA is TGTGCCAGCAGCCAAGAACCCGGAGAGACCCAGTACTTC.

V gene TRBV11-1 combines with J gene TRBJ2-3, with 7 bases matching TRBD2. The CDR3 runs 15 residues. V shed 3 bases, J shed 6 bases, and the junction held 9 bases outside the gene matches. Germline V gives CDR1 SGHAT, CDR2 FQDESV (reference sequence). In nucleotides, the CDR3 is TGTGCCAGCAGCTTTTCGGGGGGAGTTAGGGATACGCAGTATTTT. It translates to CASSFSGGVRDTQYF.

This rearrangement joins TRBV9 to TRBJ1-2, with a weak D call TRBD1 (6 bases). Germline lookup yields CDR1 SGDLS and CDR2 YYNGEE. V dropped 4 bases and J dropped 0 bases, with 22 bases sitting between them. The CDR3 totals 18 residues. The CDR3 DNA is TGTGCCAGCAGCCCCCGACAGGTTGTGGCACCGACTAACTATGGCTACACCTTC. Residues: CASSPRQVVAPTNYGYTF.

As DNA, the CDR3 is TGTGCCAGCCCTCAAAGGGGAGCTGGGGCCAACGTCCTGACTTTC. This gives the protein CASPQRGAGANVLTF. The chain is built from TRBV9 and TRBJ2-6; either TRBD1 or TRBD2 may fit D (5 bases each). V was clipped by 7 bases and J by 2 bases, with 13 bases between them. This CDR3 comprises 15 residues. Germline CDR1 is SGDLS and CDR2 is YYNGEE. The variable domain in full, with the rest retrieved from reference TRBV9 and TRBJ2-6, is DSGVTQTPKHLITATGQRVTLRCSPRSGDLSVYWYQQSLDQGLQFLIQYYNGEERAKGNILERFSAQQFPDLHSELNLSSLELGDSALYFCASPQRGAGANVLTFGAGSRLTVL.

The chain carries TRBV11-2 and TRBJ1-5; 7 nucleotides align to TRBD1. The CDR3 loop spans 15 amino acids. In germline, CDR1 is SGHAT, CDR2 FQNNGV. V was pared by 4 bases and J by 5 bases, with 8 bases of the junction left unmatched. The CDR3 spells CASSSEGQAHQPQHF. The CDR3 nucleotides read TGTGCCAGCAGCTCGGAAGGACAGGCTCATCAGCCCCAGCATTTT. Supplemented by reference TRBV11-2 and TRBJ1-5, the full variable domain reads EAGVAQSPRYKIIEKRQSVAFWCNPISGHATLYWYQQILGQGPKLLIQFQNNGVVDDSQLPKDRFSAERLKGVDSTLKIQPAKLEDSAVYLCASSSEGQAHQPQHFGDGTRLSIL.